The sample holds a few counts of the clone carrying this TCR beta chain. Its target is not known. V shed 4 bases and J shed 6 bases, with 16 bases lying between them. This CDR3 comprises 15 residues. Germline V gene lookup returns CDR1 LNHNV and CDR2 YYDKDF (reference sequence). This sample was taken from a study of T cell responses to AZD1222 COVID-19 vaccine. Findings and caveats of the study: As reported, nearly half of all spike-specific TCRs target variant regions that are unmutated. It was only a handful of AZD1222 recipients who were seropositive at baseline. Spike-specific TCR breadth rose after two AZD1222 doses, and depth rose as well.

Assay used: immunoSEQ multiplex PCR; TCRdb lists only in-frame clones, some missing. Of approximately 120,000 clones listed, roughly 84% were seen once; the top ten hold approximately 15%. Material: peripheral blood, obtained on day 0 of AZD1222 vaccination. The chain uses TRBV15 and TRBJ1-5; unclear D gene. The receptor comes from an adult in good health. The CDR3 sequence is CATSKRSGRSQPQHF. As DNA, the CDR3 is TGTGCCACCAGCAAGAGGTCTGGGCGTAGTCAGCCCCAGCATTTT. The whole variable domain, filled in from reference TRBV15 and TRBJ1-5, reads DAMVIQNPRYQVTQFGKPVTLSCSQTLNHNVMYWYQQKSSQAPKLLFHYYDKDFNNEADTPDNFQSRRPNTSFCFLDIRSPGLGDTAMYLCATSKRSGRSQPQHFGDGTRLSIL.